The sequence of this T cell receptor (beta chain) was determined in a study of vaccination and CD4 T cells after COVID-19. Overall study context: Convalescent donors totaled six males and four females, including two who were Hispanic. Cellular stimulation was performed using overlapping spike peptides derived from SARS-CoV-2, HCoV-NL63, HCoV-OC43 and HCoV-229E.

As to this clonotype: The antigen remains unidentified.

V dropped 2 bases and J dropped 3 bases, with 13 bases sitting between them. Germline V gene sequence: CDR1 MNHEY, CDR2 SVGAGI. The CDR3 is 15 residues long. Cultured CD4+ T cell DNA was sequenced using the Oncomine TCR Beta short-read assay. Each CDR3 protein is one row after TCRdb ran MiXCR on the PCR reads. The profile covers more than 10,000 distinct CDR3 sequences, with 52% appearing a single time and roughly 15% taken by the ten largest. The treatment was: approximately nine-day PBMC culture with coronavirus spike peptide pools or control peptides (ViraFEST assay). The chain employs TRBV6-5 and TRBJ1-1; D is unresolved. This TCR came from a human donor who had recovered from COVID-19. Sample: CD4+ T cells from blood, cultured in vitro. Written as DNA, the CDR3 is TGTGCCAGCAGTTACACCACGGTGGTGCACACTGAAGCTTTCTTT. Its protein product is CASSYTTVVHTEAFF.